These T cell receptor beta chains were read from a single sample in a study of blood T cell repertoires in COVID-19. The data were produced by immunoSEQ multiplex PCR, yet TCRdb's version contains in-frame clones alone and is incomplete. This table holds about 270,000 clones, approximately 89% found once. Specimen: PBMCs or T cells enriched from blood (not recorded which). The origin of the receptors is a man aged 35 to 55 who had been exposed to COVID-19. CDR3s include the opening cysteine and the closing phenylalanine or tryptophan. The D gene is left open where the match is weak. Clone size, where shown, is once, few, many, or a class for clones that have expanded.

-	TRBV29-1	TRBJ1-4	-	CSVDETGSSGEKLFF	TGCAGCGTGGACGAAACAGGGTCGAGTGGGGAAAAACTGTTTTTT
-	TRBV19	TRBJ2-2	TRBD2	CASTTSGSRNTGELFF	TGTGCCAGCACTACTAGCGGGAGTAGGAACACCGGGGAGCTGTTTTTT
-	TRBV2	TRBJ1-1	-	CASSILSGDTEAFF	TGTGCCAGCAGTATCCTATCGGGGGACACTGAAGCTTTCTTT
-	TRBV3-1/TRBV3-2	TRBJ1-1	-	CASSPTGNTEAFF	TGTGCCAGCAGCCCAACAGGGAACACTGAAGCTTTCTTT
-	TRBV5-4	TRBJ1-2	-	CASSSRVGGKTNYGYTF	TGTGCCAGCAGCTCCCGCGTGGGGGGTAAAACTAACTATGGCTACACCTTC
-	TRBV20-1	TRBJ1-1	-	CSASRTAVNTEAFF	TGCAGTGCTAGTAGGACAGCCGTGAACACTGAAGCTTTCTTT
-	TRBV9	TRBJ2-2	TRBD2	CASSATSGSSGELFF	TGTGCCAGCAGCGCGACTAGCGGGTCCTCCGGGGAGCTGTTTTTT
-	TRBV6-5	TRBJ2-7	-	CASSPESGSSYEQYF	TGTGCCAGCAGTCCTGAATCGGGTAGCTCCTACGAGCAGTACTTC
once	TRBV19	TRBJ1-3	-	CATTHTRAGNTIYF	TGTGCCACTACACACACGAGGGCTGGAAACACCATATATTTT
-	TRBV23-1	TRBJ2-4	TRBD2	CASSHLAAIAKNIQYF	TGCGCCAGCAGTCACCTAGCGGCTATAGCCAAAAACATTCAGTACTTC
few	TRBV5-1	TRBJ2-1	-	CASSLEGVEQFF	TGCGCCAGCAGCTTGGAAGGGGTCGAGCAGTTCTTC
-	TRBV19	TRBJ1-2	-	CASLKTTDTYGYTF	TGTGCCAGCCTTAAAACCACGGACACATATGGCTACACCTTC
-	TRBV18	TRBJ1-2	-	CASGGPRANYGYTF	TGTGCCAGCGGGGGCCCCAGAGCTAACTATGGCTACACCTTC
-	TRBV5-1	TRBJ1-6	TRBD1	CASSYGTGSNSPLHF	TGCGCCAGCAGCTACGGGACAGGCTCAAATTCACCCCTCCACTTT
-	TRBV19	TRBJ2-3	-	CASSLQGDTQYF	TGTGCCAGTAGTTTACAGGGAGATACGCAGTATTTT
once	TRBV30	TRBJ2-3	TRBD2	CAWTSGRDTQYF	TGTGCCTGGACTAGCGGGAGAGATACGCAGTATTTT
-	TRBV2	TRBJ2-5	TRBD2	CASKEREIGETQYF	TGTGCCAGCAAGGAGCGGGAGATCGGGGAGACCCAGTACTTC
-	TRBV24-1	TRBJ2-1	TRBD2	CATSDLTSSGGSSYNEQFF	TGTGCCACCAGTGATTTGACATCTAGCGGAGGCAGCTCCTACAATGAGCAGTTCTTC
-	TRBV3-1/TRBV3-2	TRBJ2-3	TRBD1	CASRGQGIAFTDTQYF	TGTGCCAGCAGGGGACAGGGAATAGCCTTCACAGATACGCAGTATTTT
-	TRBV6-5	TRBJ2-1	-	CASYSGPSYNEQFF	TGTGCCAGCTATAGCGGACCTTCCTACAATGAGCAGTTCTTC
once	TRBV19	TRBJ2-6	-	CASSRGAGANVLTF	TGTGCCAGTAGTCGCGGGGCTGGGGCCAACGTCCTGACTTTC
-	TRBV3-1/TRBV3-2	TRBJ1-1	TRBD1	CASSQETGWNTEAFF	TGTGCCAGCAGCCAAGAGACAGGGTGGAACACTGAAGCTTTCTTT
-	TRBV10-1	TRBJ2-2	TRBD2	CAYAGTSGSRVTGELFF	TGCGCCTACGCCGGGACTAGCGGGAGTCGGGTCACCGGGGAGCTGTTTTTT
-	TRBV7-9	TRBJ1-1	-	CASSGPGPTEAFF	TGTGCCAGCAGCGGTCCTGGGCCCACTGAAGCTTTCTTT
-	TRBV4-1	TRBJ2-7	-	CASSQKPREAAEQYF	TGCGCCAGCAGCCAAAAACCCAGAGAGGCGGCCGAGCAGTACTTC
-	TRBV4-1	TRBJ2-7	TRBD1	CASSEVDRRTYEQYF	TGCGCCAGCAGCGAAGTGGACAGGCGAACCTACGAGCAGTACTTC
-	TRBV11-3	TRBJ2-5	-	CASSRAVGETQYF	TGTGCCAGCAGCCGCGCGGTTGGGGAGACCCAGTACTTC
-	TRBV28	TRBJ1-6	-	CASSLGGLRGSPLHF	TGTGCCAGCAGTTTGGGGGGATTAAGGGGTTCACCCCTCCACTTT
-	TRBV27	TRBJ2-7	-	CASSFGESYEQYF	TGTGCCAGCAGTTTTGGAGAGTCCTACGAGCAGTACTTC
few	TRBV30	TRBJ1-6	-	CAWSVRVDNSPLHF	TGTGCCTGGAGTGTCAGGGTCGATAATTCACCCCTCCACTTT
-	TRBV3-1/TRBV3-2	TRBJ2-2	-	CASSPGLILSGELFF	TGTGCCAGCAGCCCGGGACTGATTTTGTCAGGGGAGCTGTTTTTT
-	TRBV7-9	TRBJ2-3	TRBD1	CASSPRGDRGPYTQYF	TGTGCCAGCAGCCCACGTGGGGACAGGGGGCCATATACGCAGTATTTT
once	TRBV6-5	TRBJ2-2	TRBD2	CASSYLTGGTGELFF	TGTGCCAGCAGTTACTTGACGGGAGGGACCGGGGAGCTGTTTTTT
few	TRBV9	TRBJ2-2	-	CASTDTGGKPTGELFF	TGTGCCAGCACCGATACTGGCGGGAAGCCGACCGGGGAGCTGTTTTTT
-	TRBV20-1	TRBJ1-1	-	CSARESSGAFF	TGCAGTGCTAGAGAGTCCAGTGGAGCTTTCTTT
few	TRBV2	TRBJ2-1	-	CASLRDPTYNEQFF	TGTGCCAGCTTGCGGGACCCAACCTACAATGAGCAGTTCTTC
-	TRBV14	TRBJ1-2	-	CASSQDSQGHYYGYTF	TGTGCCAGCAGCCAAGATTCCCAGGGGCACTACTATGGCTACACCTTC
few	TRBV3-1/TRBV3-2	TRBJ2-1	TRBD1	CASSQVAGQGTGAQFF	TGTGCCAGCAGCCAAGTCGCGGGACAGGGGACAGGAGCTCAGTTCTTC
-	TRBV10-3	TRBJ2-1	TRBD2	CATQSPSSGRFSEQFF	TGTGCCACCCAGTCCCCCTCTAGCGGGAGATTTAGTGAGCAGTTCTTC
-	TRBV12-3/TRBV12-4	TRBJ1-2	-	CASSDRFDYGYTF	TGTGCCAGCAGTGACAGGTTTGACTATGGCTACACCTTC